Sequencing of this TCR beta chain was carried out in a study of technical replicates of blood from several donors. Germline assignment: CDR1 DFQATT and CDR2 SNEGSKA (reference sequence). V lost 4 bases, J lost 4 bases, and 8 bases lay in between. The CDR3 runs 11 residues. Profiling relied on immunoSEQ multiplex PCR, and the TCRdb table lists in-frame clones only, not all of them. This table has tens of thousands of clones, around 94% appearing once. This sequence joins TRBV20-1 and TRBJ2-7; no clear D. This receptor was identified in a human donor in good health. Sequencing was performed on T cells isolated from PBMCs. CDR3 nucleotide sequence: TGCAGTGCTATAGTTTCTTACGAGCAGTACTTC. Translating gives CSAIVSYEQYF.